This TCR beta chain was observed in a study of response to subunit inactivated influenza vaccine. V dropped 2 bases and J dropped 8; count of bases not matched to a gene: 3. The CDR3 covers 14 residues. Germline CDR1 reads SGHRS; CDR2 reads YFSETQ. General study results and limits: With each seasonal influenza vaccination, the authors suggested, few new T cells are recruited.

TCRdb re-called the RT-PCR reads through MiXCR, storing one row per CDR3 protein. Among 650,000 to 800,000 distinct CDR3 sequences listed, about a fifth were seen once. This clonotype was picked up many times. What it recognizes is unknown. This sequence originates from a man aged 45 to 65 who received an inactivated influenza vaccine. This sample comprised PBMCs from blood, obtained around 5 days after vaccination. The chain recombines TRBV5-1 with TRBJ1-4; 10 bases line up with TRBD1. Written as DNA, the CDR3 is TGCGCCAGCAGCTTCGGACAGGGGGGGGAAAAACTGTTTTTT. It is translated as CASSFGQGGEKLFF.